The entry that follows covers one TCR beta chain sequence. Its antigen is still unknown. No much larger clone exists at a distance of one base, and base qualities are not known. Libraries were built with the immunoSEQ multiplex PCR assay. For the multiplex PCR, a mixture combining 60 forward primers for TCR Vbeta segments and 13 reverse primers for TCR Jbeta segments was used. A multiplex PCR assay on genomic DNA amplified the CDR3 region of rearranged TCR beta genes. Amplified TCR beta libraries were sequenced as 87-base-pair reads on the Illumina HiSeq System. As for how the authors treated the data: A later analysis tallied 80 million to 95 million unique TCR beta chains across the 666 repertoires, and around 9.9 million of those chains were shared by two or more donors. A nearest-neighbor algorithm error-corrected the raw reads and collapsed the reads into unique sequences, merging closely related sequences to remove PCR and sequencing errors. Alignment of CDR3 sequences to IMGT reference sequences was used to assign V, D and J gene segments. For a sequence to be retained, at least a six-nucleotide match to both a V gene segment and a J gene segment was required. A rearrangement counted as productive if the CDR3 had no stop codons and remained in frame with V and J, and every other rearrangement counted as non-productive. Following IMGT convention, CDR3 was defined as the stretch from the second conserved V-encoded cysteine to the conserved J-encoded phenylalanine. Sequences without an unambiguous match to a single V gene segment were excluded from the earlier analysis of approximately 560 of the donors. An earlier analysis of about 590 of the donors classified V segments as functional when productive rearrangements were above 56.7% and as segregating when the standard deviation between donors was above 5%. To diagnose cytomegalovirus status from the catalog of TCR beta chain sequences, a statistical classification framework was built. In a later analysis, V and J genes were assigned by comparing TCR nucleotide sequences against IMGT/GENE-DB human TR gene sequences. A later analysis assigned CDR3 sequences and most-parsimonious VDJ recombination scenarios with the TCRdist pipeline. In a later analysis, each TCR beta chain was defined by its CDR3 amino acid sequence together with its V-gene family, and reads lacking a unique V-gene family were excluded. To address suspected cross-contamination and a sequencing artifact, a later analysis removed roughly 640 highly shared, low-generation-probability nucleotide sequences. For each public chain, a later analysis derived a clonal expansion index from normalized ranks of inferred template counts within each repertoire. Generation probabilities in a later analysis came from a VDJ recombination model fitted to out-of-frame rearrangements, and those results were checked against IGoR. A later analysis scored TCR-TCR, TCR-HLA and TCR-CMV co-occurrence with hypergeometric tests, applying a repertoire-size bias correction to TCR pairs. In a later analysis, false discovery rates were estimated by permuting HLA or CMV assignments 20 times. In a later analysis, co-occurring TCRs were grouped using DBSCAN, and TCRdist sequence similarity was added for clustering within HLA-allele-positive subsets. Co-occurrence clustering excluded repertoires with fewer than 30,000 or more than 120,000 public chains, plus five with anomalous nucleotide sharing. TCRdb took this table from immuneACCESS and kept in-frame rearrangements with V and J called. Such tables lack part of the clones; where checked against another copy, unresolved V genes explain under half of the gap, and the rest is unexplained. D and trimming come from the DNA, and the V and J calls and clone size come from that table. The sample table records around 40,000 clones; 82% of these occur just once. The top ten clonotypes cover roughly a tenth of the sample.

The sample is drawn from a study of cytomegalovirus exposure and HLA in healthy donors (dated by TCRdb to 2017 to 2019). With respect to the entire study: An earlier analysis of roughly 570 of the donors reported 276 Gb of sequence data and around 110 million unique TCR beta sequences obtained from around 180 million T cells. An early release that covered fewer than 750 HLA-typed donors contained about 290 gigabases of sequencing data and 85 million to 100 million unique TCR sequences. Of the approximately 400 genotyped donors, approximately 83% fell in the genetic ancestry cluster associated with self-reported Caucasian donors. The study aimed to test whether signatures of past pathogen exposure could be identified by cataloging public T cell receptors. The study profiled the T cell repertoires of under 700 subjects by immunosequencing and related them to cytomegalovirus serostatus. A separate validation cohort of 100 to 150 different subjects was used in addition to the roughly 720-subject first cohort. The study combined high-throughput TCR immunosequencing, statistical association of individual TCRs with disease status, and machine learning to predict cytomegalovirus infection status. To study patterns of TCR occurrence, a later analysis re-analyzed previously published TCR beta repertoires from 650 to 750 donors and added high-resolution HLA genotyping. In the later analysis, no new phenotypic data were used to find candidate immune exposures; instead, reliance was placed on TCR beta sequences and their occurrence across donors. An earlier analysis of around 540 of the donors applied high-throughput TCR beta sequencing to assess whether each TCR beta V gene segment acted as functional or pseudogenic. Donor age, sex, ethnicity and CMV serostatus were compiled together with the repertoire data. In a later genetic analysis, genome-wide SNP genotypes for about three fifths of the 666 donors were used, and that subset was treated as a discovery cohort. All discovery cohort repertoires had been generated using a single sequencing platform. HLA typing included class I and class II loci at four-digit resolution. The number of donors typed differed by locus, with roughly 629-640 for A, B, C, DRB1 and DQB1, roughly 520 for DQA1, 600 to 610 for DPA1, and 450 to 480 for DPB1. Several DR-DQ haplotypes were treated as single units for association and clustering because of strong linkage in the cohort. Across about 370 genotyped donors of the cohort, an average of roughly 230,000 unique TCR beta nucleotide sequences per donor were sequenced, and 15% to 20% of those sequences were non-productive. Paper-wide results and their limitations: The authors suggested that the approach could potentially be generalized to other disease states and immunological phenotypes. Most TCR sequences were observed very rarely across donors, whereas some public TCRs were present in many individuals. Because some donors lacked HLA typing at each locus, the association tests relied only on the typed subset. Roughly uniform sequencing depth across donors was assumed in presence/absence analyses, although this assumption may not hold. A further reported finding was that TCR beta sequences accurately predicted the HLA-A and HLA-B alleles for most subjects in the first cohort. A cluster of highly shared sequence variants was judged likely to be a technical artifact of the sequencing pipeline. An earlier analysis of approximately 590 of the donors showed that most TCR beta V segments appeared in productive rearrangements either about 90% or about 30% of the time, which broadly matched IMGT annotations. In a later analysis, several top co-occurrence clusters were reported to appear linked to parvovirus B19, influenza, CMV and Epstein-Barr virus. An association between a missense DCLRE1C variant and V-gene and J-gene trimming of TCR beta chains was found in a later genetic analysis and replicated in an independent cohort. This cohort had only TCR beta chains sequenced, and the lack of alpha or paired-chain data limited which features could be detected. In a later analysis, most CMV-associated TCR beta chains were found to appear HLA-restricted, with HLA associations seemingly driven largely by CMV exposure. For the cohort, immune exposure information was limited to CMV serostatus. Linkage disequilibrium might explain the correlated functional status among segregating V segments, but an unknown experimental factor could not be excluded. Approximately 18 rarely observed V segments, including chromosome 9 orphons, were excluded from the earlier analysis of approximately 500 of the donors because counts were too low. Cytomegalovirus status was reported to be diagnosed by the classifier with high specificity and sensitivity in both the original and validation cohorts. Compared with the 666-donor mean, donors in an Asian-associated ancestry cluster had fewer N-insertions in productive TCRs, according to a later genetic analysis. The study listed 150 to 200 TCR beta chains as associated with cytomegalovirus. Specific HLA alleles were associated with roughly 17,000 TCR beta sequences at a false discovery rate of 0.05 in a later analysis. Compared with equally common non-associated chains, HLA-associated TCR beta chains in a later analysis were more clonally expanded and had lower generation probabilities. According to a later analysis, TCR association rates differed among HLA loci, with DRB1 alleles showing the most associated TCRs and HLA-C alleles showing the fewest. Assigning TCR associations to individual alleles was difficult when HLA alleles, especially DR and DQ, strongly co-occurred. In vitro tests confirmed that a few of the cytomegalovirus-associated TCR beta chains recognize cytomegalovirus antigens.

The cohort was made up of 500 to 850 healthy bone marrow donors. At the time of sampling, all cohort members were nominally healthy, though unrecorded immune exposures were likely present. The donor tested CMV seropositive and was one of the 289 seropositive cohort members. A peripheral blood sample was collected from each donor, and TCR beta sequencing was performed on peripheral blood mononuclear cells. The Qiagen DNeasy Blood Extraction Kit was used to extract genomic DNA from the blood cell samples. The origin of this receptor is a young woman in good health and CMV-seropositive. The material sequenced was PBMCs.

The CDR3 loop reads CASSLWQGNEQFF. The nucleotide sequence reads TGCGCCAGCAGCTTGTGGCAGGGGAATGAGCAGTTCTTC. The chain employs TRBV5-1 and TRBJ2-1; TRBD1 could be the D gene, as 6 bases match. The germline V gene provides CDR1 SGHRS and CDR2 YFSETQ. V was cut back by 1 base and J by 7 bases, leaving a gap of 9 bases between them. Spanning cysteine to phenylalanine, the CDR3 consists of 13 amino acids. Only CDR3 DNA remains: 39 bases, in frame from the first base.